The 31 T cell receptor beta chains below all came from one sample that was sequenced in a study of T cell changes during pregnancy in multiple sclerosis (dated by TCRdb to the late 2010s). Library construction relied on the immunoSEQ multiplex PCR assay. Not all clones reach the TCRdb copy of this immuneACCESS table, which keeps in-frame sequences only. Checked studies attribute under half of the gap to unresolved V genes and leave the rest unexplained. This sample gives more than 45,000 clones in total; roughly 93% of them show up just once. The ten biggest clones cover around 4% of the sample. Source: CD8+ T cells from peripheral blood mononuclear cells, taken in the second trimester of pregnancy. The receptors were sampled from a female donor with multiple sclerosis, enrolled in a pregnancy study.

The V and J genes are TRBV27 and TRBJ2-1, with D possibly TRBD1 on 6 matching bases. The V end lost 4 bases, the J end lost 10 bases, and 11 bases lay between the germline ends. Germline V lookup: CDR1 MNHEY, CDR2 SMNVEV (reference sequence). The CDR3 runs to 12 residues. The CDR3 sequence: CASSSLGQEQFF. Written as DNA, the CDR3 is TGTGCCAGCAGTTCCCTAGGACAGGAGCAGTTCTTC.

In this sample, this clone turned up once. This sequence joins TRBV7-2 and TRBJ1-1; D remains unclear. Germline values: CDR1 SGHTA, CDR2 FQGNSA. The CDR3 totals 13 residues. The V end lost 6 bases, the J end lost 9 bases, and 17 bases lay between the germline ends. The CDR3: CASSVSGRLQAFF. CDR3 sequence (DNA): TGTGCCAGCAGTGTTTCGGGTCGCCTTCAAGCTTTCTTT.

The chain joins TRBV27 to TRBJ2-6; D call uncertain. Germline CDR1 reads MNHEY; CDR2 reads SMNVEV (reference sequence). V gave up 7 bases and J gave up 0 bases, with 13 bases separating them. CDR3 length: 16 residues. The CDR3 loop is CASTGLPGSGANVLTF. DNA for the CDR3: TGTGCCAGCACCGGTCTGCCGGGCTCTGGGGCCAACGTCCTGACTTTC.

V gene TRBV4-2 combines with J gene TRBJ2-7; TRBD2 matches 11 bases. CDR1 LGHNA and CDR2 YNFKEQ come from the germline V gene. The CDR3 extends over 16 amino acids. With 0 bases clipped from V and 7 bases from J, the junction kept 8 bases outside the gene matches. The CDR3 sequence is CASSQDLAGGPGEQYF. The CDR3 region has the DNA TGTGCCAGCAGCCAAGATTTAGCGGGAGGGCCCGGGGAGCAGTACTTC.

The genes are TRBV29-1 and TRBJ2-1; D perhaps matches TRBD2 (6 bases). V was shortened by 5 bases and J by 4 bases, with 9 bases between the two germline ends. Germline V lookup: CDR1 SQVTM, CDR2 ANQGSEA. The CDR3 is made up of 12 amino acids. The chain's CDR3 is CSVPREYNEQFF. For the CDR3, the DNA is TGCAGCGTTCCGCGGGAATACAATGAGCAGTTCTTC.

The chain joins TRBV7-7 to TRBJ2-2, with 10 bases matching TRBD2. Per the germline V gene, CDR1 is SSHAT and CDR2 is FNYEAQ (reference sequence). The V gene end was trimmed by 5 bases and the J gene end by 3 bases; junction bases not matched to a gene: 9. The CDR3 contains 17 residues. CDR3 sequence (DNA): TGTGCCAGCAGCCCCCTGCCTAGCGGGGGTGACACCGGGGAGCTGTTTTTT. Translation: CASSPLPSGGDTGELFF. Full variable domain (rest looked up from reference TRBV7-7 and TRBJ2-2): GAGVSQSPRYKVTKRGQDVTLRCDPISSHATLYWYQQALGQGPEFLTYFNYEAQPDKSGLPSDRFSAERPEGSISTLTIQRTEQRDSAMYRCASSPLPSGGDTGELFFGEGSRLTVL.

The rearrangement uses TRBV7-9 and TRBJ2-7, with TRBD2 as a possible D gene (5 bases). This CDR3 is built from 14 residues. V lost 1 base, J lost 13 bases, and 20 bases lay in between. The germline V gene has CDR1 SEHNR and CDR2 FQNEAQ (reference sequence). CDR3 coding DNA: TGTGCCAGCAGCTTAGAGGGCGTGAGAGGGAACTTTTACTTC. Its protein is CASSLEGVRGNFYF.

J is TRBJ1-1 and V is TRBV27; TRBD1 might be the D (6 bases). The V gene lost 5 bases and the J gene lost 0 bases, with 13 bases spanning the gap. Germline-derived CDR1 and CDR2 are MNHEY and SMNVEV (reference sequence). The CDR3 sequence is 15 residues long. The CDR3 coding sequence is TGTGCCAGCAGTCCCCTCCAGGGGATGAACACTGAAGCTTTCTTT. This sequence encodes CASSPLQGMNTEAFF.

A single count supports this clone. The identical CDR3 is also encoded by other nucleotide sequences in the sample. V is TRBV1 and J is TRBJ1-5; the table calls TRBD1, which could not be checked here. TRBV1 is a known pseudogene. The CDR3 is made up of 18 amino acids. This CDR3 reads CTSSHGIDRGGGNQPQHF. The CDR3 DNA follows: TGCACCAGCAGCCACGGAATCGACAGGGGCGGCGGCAATCAGCCCCAGCATTTT.

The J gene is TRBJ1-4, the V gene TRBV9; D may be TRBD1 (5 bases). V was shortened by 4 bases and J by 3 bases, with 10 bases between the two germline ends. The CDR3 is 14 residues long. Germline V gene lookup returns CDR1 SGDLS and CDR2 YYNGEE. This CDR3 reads CASSLGAPNEKLFF. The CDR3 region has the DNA TGTGCCAGCAGCCTAGGGGCGCCTAATGAAAAACTGTTTTTT. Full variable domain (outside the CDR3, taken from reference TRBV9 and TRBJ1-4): DSGVTQTPKHLITATGQRVTLRCSPRSGDLSVYWYQQSLDQGLQFLIQYYNGEERAKGNILERFSAQQFPDLHSELNLSSLELGDSALYFCASSLGAPNEKLFFGSGTQLSVL.

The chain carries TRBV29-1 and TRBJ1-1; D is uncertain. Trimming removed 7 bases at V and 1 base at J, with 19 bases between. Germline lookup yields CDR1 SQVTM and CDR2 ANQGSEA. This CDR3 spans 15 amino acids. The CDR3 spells CSDLSTGSGNTEAFF. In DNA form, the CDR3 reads TGCAGCGACCTATCGACCGGGAGCGGGAACACTGAAGCTTTCTTT.

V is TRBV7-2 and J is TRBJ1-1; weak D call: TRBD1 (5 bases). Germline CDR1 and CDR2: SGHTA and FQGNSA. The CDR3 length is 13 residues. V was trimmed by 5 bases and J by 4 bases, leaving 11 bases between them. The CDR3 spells CASSPRVSTEAFF. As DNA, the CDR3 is TGTGCCAGCAGCCCCAGGGTTAGCACTGAAGCTTTCTTT.

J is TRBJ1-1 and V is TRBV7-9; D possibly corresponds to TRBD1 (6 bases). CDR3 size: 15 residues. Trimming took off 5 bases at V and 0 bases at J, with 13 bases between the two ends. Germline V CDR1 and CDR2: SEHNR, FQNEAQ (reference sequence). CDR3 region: CASSGGWRMNTEAFF. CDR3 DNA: TGTGCCAGCAGCGGGGGCTGGAGGATGAACACTGAAGCTTTCTTT.

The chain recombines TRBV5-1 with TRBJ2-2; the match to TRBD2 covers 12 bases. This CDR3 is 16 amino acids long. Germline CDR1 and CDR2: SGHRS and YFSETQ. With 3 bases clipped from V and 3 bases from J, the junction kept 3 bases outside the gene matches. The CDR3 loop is CASSYRLAGDTGELFF. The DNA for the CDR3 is TGCGCCAGCAGCTACAGACTAGCGGGGGACACCGGGGAGCTGTTTTTT.

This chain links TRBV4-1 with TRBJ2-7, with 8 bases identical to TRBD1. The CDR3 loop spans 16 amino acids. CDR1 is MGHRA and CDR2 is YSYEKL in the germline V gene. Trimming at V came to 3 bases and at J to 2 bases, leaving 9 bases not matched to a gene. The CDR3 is CASSHSADRATYEQYF. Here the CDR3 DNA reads TGCGCCAGCAGCCATTCAGCGGACAGGGCAACCTACGAGCAGTACTTC.

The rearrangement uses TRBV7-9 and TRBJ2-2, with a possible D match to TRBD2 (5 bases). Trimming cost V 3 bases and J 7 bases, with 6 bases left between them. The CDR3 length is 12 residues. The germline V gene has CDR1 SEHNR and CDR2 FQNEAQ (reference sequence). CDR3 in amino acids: CASSFRGGELFF. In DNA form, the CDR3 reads TGTGCCAGCAGCTTCCGGGGCGGGGAGCTGTTTTTT.

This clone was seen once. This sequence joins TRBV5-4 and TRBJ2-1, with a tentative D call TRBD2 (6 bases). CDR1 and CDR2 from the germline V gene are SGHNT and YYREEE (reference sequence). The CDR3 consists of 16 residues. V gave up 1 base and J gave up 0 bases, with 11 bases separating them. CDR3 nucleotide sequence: TGTGCCAGCAGCTTGTCCGGGGGAAGCTCCTACAATGAGCAGTTCTTC. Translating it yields CASSLSGGSSYNEQFF.

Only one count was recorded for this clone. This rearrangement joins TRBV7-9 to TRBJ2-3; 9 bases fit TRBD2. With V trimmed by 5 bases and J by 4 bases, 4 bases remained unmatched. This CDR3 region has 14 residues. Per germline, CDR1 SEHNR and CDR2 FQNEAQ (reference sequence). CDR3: CASSATSGSDTQYF. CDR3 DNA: TGTGCCAGCAGCGCGACTAGCGGATCAGATACGCAGTATTTT.

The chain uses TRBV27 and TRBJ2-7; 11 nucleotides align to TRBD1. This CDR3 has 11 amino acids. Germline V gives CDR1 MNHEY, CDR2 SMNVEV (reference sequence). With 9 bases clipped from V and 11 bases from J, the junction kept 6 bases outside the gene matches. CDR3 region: CASGGGQGEYF. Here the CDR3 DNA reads TGTGCCAGTGGGGGGGGACAGGGGGAGTACTTC.

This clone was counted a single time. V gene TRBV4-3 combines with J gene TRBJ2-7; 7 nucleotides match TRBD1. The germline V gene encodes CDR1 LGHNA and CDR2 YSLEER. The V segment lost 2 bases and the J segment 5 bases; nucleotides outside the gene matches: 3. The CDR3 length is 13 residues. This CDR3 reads CASSQRQGDEQYF. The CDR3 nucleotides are TGCGCCAGCAGCCAACGACAGGGAGACGAGCAGTACTTC.

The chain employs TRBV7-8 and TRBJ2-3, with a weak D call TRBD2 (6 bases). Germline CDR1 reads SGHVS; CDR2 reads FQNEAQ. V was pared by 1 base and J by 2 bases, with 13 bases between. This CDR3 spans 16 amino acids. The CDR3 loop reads CASSLGGGGITDTQYF. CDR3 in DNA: TGTGCCAGCAGCTTAGGCGGAGGAGGGATCACAGATACGCAGTATTTT.

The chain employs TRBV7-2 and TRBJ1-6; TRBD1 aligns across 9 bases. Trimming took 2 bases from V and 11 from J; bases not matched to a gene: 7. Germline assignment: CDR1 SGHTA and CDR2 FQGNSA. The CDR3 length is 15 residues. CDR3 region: CASSLFQGQGTPLHF. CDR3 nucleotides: TGTGCCAGCAGCTTATTCCAGGGACAGGGAACACCCCTCCACTTT. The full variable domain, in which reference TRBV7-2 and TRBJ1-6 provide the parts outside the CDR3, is GAGVSQSPSNKVTEKGKDVELRCDPISGHTALYWYRQSLGQGLEFLIYFQGNSAPDKSGLPSDRFSAERTGGSVSTLTIQRTQQEDSAVYLCASSLFQGQGTPLHFGNGTRLTVT.

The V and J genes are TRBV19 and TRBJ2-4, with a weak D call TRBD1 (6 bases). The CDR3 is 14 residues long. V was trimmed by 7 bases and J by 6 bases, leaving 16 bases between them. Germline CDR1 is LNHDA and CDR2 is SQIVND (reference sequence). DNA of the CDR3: TGTGCCAGTAAGGATCCTGGACAGTTAAACATTCAGTACTTC. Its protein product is CASKDPGQLNIQYF. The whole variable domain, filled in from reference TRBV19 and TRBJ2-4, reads DGGITQSPKYLFRKEGQNVTLSCEQNLNHDAMYWYRQDPGQGLRLIYYSQIVNDFQKGDIAEGYSVSREKKESFPLTVTSAQKNPTAFYLCASKDPGQLNIQYFGAGTRLSVL.

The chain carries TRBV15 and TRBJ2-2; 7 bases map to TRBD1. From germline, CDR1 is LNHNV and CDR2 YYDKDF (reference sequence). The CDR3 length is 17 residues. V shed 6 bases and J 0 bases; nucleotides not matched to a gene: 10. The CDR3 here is CATRQQGERTNTGELFF. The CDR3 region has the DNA TGTGCCACCAGACAGCAGGGGGAGAGGACGAACACCGGGGAGCTGTTTTTT.

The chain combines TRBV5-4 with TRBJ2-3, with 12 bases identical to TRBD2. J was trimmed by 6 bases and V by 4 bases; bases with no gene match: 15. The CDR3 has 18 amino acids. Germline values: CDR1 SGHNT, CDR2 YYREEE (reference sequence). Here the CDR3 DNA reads TGTGCCAGCAGCCCCGGGGCTAGCGGGAGGGTCGGGACGGATACGCAGTATTTT. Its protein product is CASSPGASGRVGTDTQYF.

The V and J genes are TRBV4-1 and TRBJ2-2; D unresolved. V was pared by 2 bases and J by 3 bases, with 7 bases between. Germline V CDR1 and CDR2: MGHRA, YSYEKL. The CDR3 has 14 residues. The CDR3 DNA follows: TGCGCCAGCAGCCAACTAGGAGACACCGGGGAGCTGTTTTTT. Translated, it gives CASSQLGDTGELFF.

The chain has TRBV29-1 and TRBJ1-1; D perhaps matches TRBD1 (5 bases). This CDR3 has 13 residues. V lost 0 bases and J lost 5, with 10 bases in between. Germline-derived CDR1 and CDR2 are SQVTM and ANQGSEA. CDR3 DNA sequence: TGCAGCGTTGAAGAGGGGCGGGGGACTGAAGCTTTCTTT. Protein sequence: CSVEEGRGTEAFF.

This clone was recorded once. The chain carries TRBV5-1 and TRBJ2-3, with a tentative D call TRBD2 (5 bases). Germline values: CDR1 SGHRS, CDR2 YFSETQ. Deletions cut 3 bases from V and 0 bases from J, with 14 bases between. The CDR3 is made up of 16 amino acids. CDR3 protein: CASSSRVEGSTDTQYF. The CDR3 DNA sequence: TGCGCCAGCAGCTCGCGGGTAGAAGGAAGCACAGATACGCAGTATTTT.

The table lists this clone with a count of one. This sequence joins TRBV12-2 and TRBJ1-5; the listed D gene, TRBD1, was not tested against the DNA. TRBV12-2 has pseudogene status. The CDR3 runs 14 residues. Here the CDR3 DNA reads TGTGCAAGTCGCGTCGACAGGAGGAATCAGCCCCAGCATTTT. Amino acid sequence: CASRVDRRNQPQHF.

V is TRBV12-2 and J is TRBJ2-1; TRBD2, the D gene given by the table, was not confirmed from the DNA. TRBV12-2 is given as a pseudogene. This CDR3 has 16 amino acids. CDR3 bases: TGTGCAAGTCCCTCTTGGTCTAGTACCTATGGCAATGAGCAGTTCTTC. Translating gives CASPSWSSTYGNEQFF.

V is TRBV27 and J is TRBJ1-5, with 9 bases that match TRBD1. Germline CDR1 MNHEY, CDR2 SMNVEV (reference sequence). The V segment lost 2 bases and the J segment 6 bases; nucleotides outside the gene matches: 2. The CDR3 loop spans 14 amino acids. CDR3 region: CASSLPGQGQPQHF. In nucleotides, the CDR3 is TGTGCCAGCAGTTTACCGGGACAGGGTCAGCCCCAGCATTTT.